This T cell receptor beta chain came from a study of blood T cell repertoires in COVID-19. Study information: Specimens from acute and convalescent COVID-19 originated in the United States, Italy and Spain. Sample material is recorded as cDNA or gDNA derived from T cells, B-cell-depleted T cells, or PBMCs.

This CDR3 contains 13 residues. Between the trimmed V and J ends, which lost 4 bases and 4 bases, there was a span of 10 bases. Germline-derived CDR1 and CDR2 are MNHEY and SMNVEV (reference sequence). How the authors handled the data: Researchers report that nucleated cell counts were estimated from reference gene primer amplification. Sequencing was performed with immunoSEQ multiplex PCR; in TCRdb, only in-frame clones are kept and a portion is missing. From that table come the V and J calls and clone size; the DNA was used to work out D and trimming. The data contain 150,000 or so clones, 80% to 90% of them singletons. This clone was counted between two and nine times. During active infection, Seattle patients enrolled and were then monitored through disease.

The sequenced sample was peripheral blood. The clonotype was recovered from a woman in her fifties or sixties with COVID-19, enrolled during active disease. The V call is TRBV27, the J call TRBJ1-1; no definite D call. CDR3 nucleotides: TGTGCCAGCAGTTGGGGTGAGGGCACTGAAGCTTTCTTT. Protein product: CASSWGEGTEAFF.